A selection of T cell receptor beta chains follows, all from one sample in a study of blood T cells in healthy people across ages. TCRdb analysed the 5' RACE reads with MiXCR anew, one entry per CDR3 protein. The table lists about 1.8 million distinct CDR3 sequences, around 50% of them singletons. The sequencing input was blood. These receptor sequences come from a woman aged 40 to 55 in good health. Each CDR3 is given with its conserved first and last residue. D genes are given only for firm matches. Clone sizes are given selectively: once, few, many, or a class where the clone is expanded.

d_call,j_call,clone_size,v_call,cdr3_aa,cdr3_nt
TRBD1,TRBJ1-2,few,TRBV25-1,CASSESGTGADYGYTF,TGTGCCAGCAGTGAAAGTGGGACAGGGGCTGACTATGGCTACACCTTC
-,TRBJ2-7,-,TRBV20-1,CSAIHRNYEQYF,TGCAGTGCTATCCACAGAAACTACGAGCAGTACTTC
-,TRBJ1-1,few,TRBV27,CASSFRGGEAFF,TGTGCCAGCAGTTTCAGAGGGGGTGAAGCTTTCTTT
-,TRBJ2-6,-,TRBV4-1,CASMIVLGRSNSGANVLTF,TGCGCCAGCATGATTGTTCTCGGCAGATCAAACTCTGGGGCCAACGTCCTGACTTTC
-,TRBJ2-3,-,TRBV6-5,CASSYDSHGTDTQYF,TGTGCCAGCAGTTATGACAGTCACGGCACAGATACGCAGTATTTT
-,TRBJ2-7,few,TRBV21-1,CASRQQIIHYEQYF,TGTGCCAGCAGACAACAGATCATCCACTACGAGCAGTACTTC
TRBD2,TRBJ2-4,-,TRBV5-1,CASSSSLAGGRQGKSIQYF,TGCGCCAGCAGCTCCTCACTAGCGGGGGGGCGTCAGGGCAAAAGCATTCAGTACTTC
TRBD2,TRBJ2-1,-,TRBV5-5,CASSRGGLNYNEQFF,TGTGCCAGCAGCCGGGGGGGGCTCAACTACAATGAGCAGTTCTTC
TRBD2,TRBJ2-7,-,TRBV4-1,CASSQDGTSGVYNEQYF,TGCGCCAGCAGCCAAGACGGGACTAGCGGGGTGTACAATGAGCAGTACTTC
TRBD1,TRBJ2-1,few,TRBV7-9,CASSPSGDRVANEQFF,TGTGCCAGCAGCCCCTCCGGGGACAGGGTGGCCAATGAGCAGTTCTTC
-,TRBJ2-5,few,TRBV27,CASRERGRGETQYF,TGTGCCAGCAGAGAGAGGGGTAGGGGGGAGACCCAGTACTTC
-,TRBJ2-3,once,TRBV20-1,CSAPQTVPIADTQYF,TGCAGTGCTCCCCAAACGGTGCCGATTGCAGATACGCAGTATTTT
-,TRBJ2-7,-,TRBV6-5,CASKSEGAYEQYF,TGTGCCAGCAAGTCCGAGGGGGCCTACGAGCAGTACTTC
-,TRBJ2-7,few,TRBV18,CASSPGESNEQYF,TGTGCCAGCTCACCAGGGGAAAGCAACGAGCAGTACTTC
-,TRBJ2-1,-,TRBV6-2/TRBV6-3,CASSAPGVVWVEQFF,TGTGCCAGCAGCGCTCCGGGTGTGGTCTGGGTTGAGCAGTTCTTC
-,TRBJ1-6,-,TRBV7-2,CASSGRRDGNSPLHF,TGTGCCAGCAGCGGACGCCGGGACGGGAATTCACCCCTCCACTTT
-,TRBJ1-4,-,TRBV6-2/TRBV6-3,CASSYRSGAEEKLFF,TGTGCCAGCAGTTACCGGTCAGGAGCGGAGGAAAAACTGTTTTTT
-,TRBJ2-4,-,TRBV20-1,CSARDEVRNIQYF,TGCAGTGCTAGAGACGAGGTTAGAAACATTCAGTACTTC
-,TRBJ2-1,few,TRBV27,CASSPRQSDEQFF,TGTGCCAGCAGTCCTCGACAGAGCGATGAGCAGTTCTTC
-,TRBJ2-4,few,TRBV5-1,CASSVDRKGIQYF,TGCGCCAGCAGCGTCGACAGGAAGGGCATTCAGTACTTC